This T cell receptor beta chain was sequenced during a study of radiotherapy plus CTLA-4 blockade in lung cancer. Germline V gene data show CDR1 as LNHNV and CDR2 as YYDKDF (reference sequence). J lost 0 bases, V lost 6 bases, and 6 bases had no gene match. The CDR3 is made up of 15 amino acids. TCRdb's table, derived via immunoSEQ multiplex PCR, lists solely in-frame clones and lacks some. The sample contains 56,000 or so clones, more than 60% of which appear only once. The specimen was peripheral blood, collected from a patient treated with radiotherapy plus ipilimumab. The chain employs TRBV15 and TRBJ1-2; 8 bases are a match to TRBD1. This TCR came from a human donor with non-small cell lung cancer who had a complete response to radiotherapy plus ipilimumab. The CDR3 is CATSEDRATNYGYTF. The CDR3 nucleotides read TGTGCCACCAGTGAGGACAGGGCGACTAACTATGGCTACACCTTC.